The rows below give T cell receptor beta chains drawn from one sample of a study of T cell changes during pregnancy in multiple sclerosis. Profiled with immunoSEQ multiplex PCR; TCRdb holds only in-frame clones, not every one. The sample includes 45,000 to 60,000 clones, 90% of them seen just once. Material: CD8+ T cells from peripheral blood mononuclear cells, obtained before pregnancy. The receptor set was obtained from a female donor with multiple sclerosis, enrolled in a pregnancy study. The CDR3 runs from the conserved cysteine through the conserved F or W. The D gene is left open where the match is weak.

cdr3_length d_call j_call v_call cdr3_nt cdr3_aa
12 NA TRBJ1-1 TRBV19 TGTGCCACCCAGGATTTGAACACTGAAGCTTTCTTT CATQDLNTEAFF
13 NA TRBJ1-1 TRBV27 TGTGCCAGCAGTTACACAGGGAGCACTGAAGCTTTCTTT CASSYTGSTEAFF
13 NA TRBJ2-7 TRBV25-1 TGTGCCAGCAGTCGATCCCAGATTTACGAGCAGTACTTC CASSRSQIYEQYF
15 NA TRBJ1-2 TRBV7-2 TGTGCCAGCAGCTTAGTTGGCAGGCGCCCTTTGGGCTACACCTTC CASSLVGRRPLGYTF
15 NA TRBJ1-5 TRBV19 TGTGCCAGTAGTATCGCCAGGGGAACCCCCACCCCCCAGCATTTT CASSIARGTPTPQHF
13 TRBD1 TRBJ2-7 TRBV9 TGTGCCAGCAGCGTAGATCCAGGGGGCGAGCAGTACTTC CASSVDPGGEQYF
15 NA TRBJ1-1 TRBV30 TGTGCCTGGAGTGCACCATGGGAAGGGGACACTGAAGCTTTCTTT CAWSAPWEGDTEAFF
14 TRBD2 TRBJ2-7 TRBV6-6 TGTGCCAGCACCCTCGGGACTACGGGCTACGAGCAGTACTTC CASTLGTTGYEQYF
14 NA TRBJ2-2 TRBV6-6 TGTGCCAGCGTAGTGGCAGGGGACCCCGGGGAGCTGTTTTTT CASVVAGDPGELFF
13 NA TRBJ1-2 TRBV9 TGTGCCAGCAGCGTAGCACAGGGACCCTTAGTCACCTTC CASSVAQGPLVTF
13 NA TRBJ1-1 TRBV7-9 TGTGCCAGCAGCTTACCAGGGAATACTGAAGCTTTCTTT CASSLPGNTEAFF
15 TRBD1 TRBJ1-2 TRBV6-1 TGTGCCAGCAGGGGATTACAGGGGGGTAACTATGGCTACACCTTC CASRGLQGGNYGYTF
12 NA TRBJ1-1 TRBV5-6 TGTGCCAGCAGCTCAGGATCGACTGAAGCTTTCTTT CASSSGSTEAFF
14 NA TRBJ1-5 TRBV11-2 TGTGCCAGCAGCTTAGGGGGGGGCGGGCGGCCCCAGCATTTT CASSLGGGGRPQHF
13 TRBD1 TRBJ2-7 TRBV6-5 TGTGCCAGCATCACGACAGGGGGCGGGGAGCAGTACTTC CASITTGGGEQYF
16 TRBD2 TRBJ2-2 TRBV9 TGTGCCAGCAGCGCCCGGGCCGGGGGGGCCGCCGGGGAGCTGTTTTTT CASSARAGGAAGELFF
16 NA TRBJ2-7 TRBV5-4 TGTGCCAGCAGCGTCGTACAGGTCCCAAAAGGCTACGAGCAGTACTTC CASSVVQVPKGYEQYF
17 TRBD2 TRBJ2-1 TRBV6-4 TGTGCCAGCAGGCTTAATAATCGGGGGGGCCCTGACAATGAGCAGTTCTTC CASRLNNRGGPDNEQFF
14 NA TRBJ2-7 TRBV9 TGTGCCAGCAGCGTAGGGGAGACAAACTACGAGCAGTACTTC CASSVGETNYEQYF
17 NA TRBJ2-3 TRBV5-3 TGTGCCAGAAGCTTGGGTCGAGCGGGCTATTCCACAGATACGCAGTATTTT CARSLGRAGYSTDTQYF
15 TRBD2 TRBJ2-2 TRBV9 TGTGCCAGCAGAGCTAGGGACTACCACACCGGGGAGCTGTTTTTT CASRARDYHTGELFF
18 TRBD2 TRBJ2-3 TRBV9 TGTGCCAGCAGCGTAAGCCCCGTAGAGCGGGGGGACACAGATACGCAGTATTTT CASSVSPVERGDTDTQYF
16 NA TRBJ2-3 TRBV4-1 TGCGCCAGCAGCCAAGAGCCACCAGTAAACACAGATACGCAGTATTTT CASSQEPPVNTDTQYF
15 TRBD1 TRBJ1-1 TRBV9 TGTGCCAGCAGCGTACAAGGACAGGTCGACACTGAAGCTTTCTTT CASSVQGQVDTEAFF
17 NA TRBJ1-2 TRBV5-1 TGCGCCAGCAGCCGAGACCAGACAGCCCTCTCTAACTATGGCTACACCTTC CASSRDQTALSNYGYTF
13 NA TRBJ2-1 TRBV10-3 TGTGCCATCAGTGAGTCTCGGTACAATGAGCAGTTCTTC CAISESRYNEQFF
16 TRBD1 TRBJ2-7 TRBV5-6 TGTGCCAGCAGCTTGGCGGTGGGGGACAGGACCTACGAGCAGTACTTC CASSLAVGDRTYEQYF
14 NA TRBJ2-2 TRBV5-6 TGTGCCAGCAGCTCGGGGGTCGGCCCCGGGGAGCTGTTTTTT CASSSGVGPGELFF
12 NA TRBJ2-7 TRBV29-1 TGCAGCGTTGCGGGCAGGGTGGGGGAGCAGTACTTC CSVAGRVGEQYF
15 TRBD1 TRBJ1-2 TRBV13 TGTGCCAGCAGCTTGGCTACTGACAGGGGGTATGGCTACACCTTC CASSLATDRGYGYTF
13 NA TRBJ1-1 TRBV19 TGTGCCAGTAGTATCCGAGAGAACACTGAAGCTTTCTTT CASSIRENTEAFF
13 NA TRBJ1-2 TRBV7-3 TGTGCCAGCAGCTTCCCTCAGGGCTATGGCTACACCTTC CASSFPQGYGYTF
15 NA TRBJ1-1 TRBV29-1 TGCAGCGTTGAAGATTGGGGCAGGGAAGGCACTGAAGCTTTCTTT CSVEDWGREGTEAFF
17 TRBD1 TRBJ2-2 TRBV11-2 TGTGCCAGCAGCTTGGGACAGTTTACTTCGAACACCGGGGAGCTGTTTTTT CASSLGQFTSNTGELFF
16 TRBD1 TRBJ2-7 TRBV5-6 TGTGCCAGCAGCTTGCGGACAGGGGGCGCATCCTACGAGCAGTACTTC CASSLRTGGASYEQYF